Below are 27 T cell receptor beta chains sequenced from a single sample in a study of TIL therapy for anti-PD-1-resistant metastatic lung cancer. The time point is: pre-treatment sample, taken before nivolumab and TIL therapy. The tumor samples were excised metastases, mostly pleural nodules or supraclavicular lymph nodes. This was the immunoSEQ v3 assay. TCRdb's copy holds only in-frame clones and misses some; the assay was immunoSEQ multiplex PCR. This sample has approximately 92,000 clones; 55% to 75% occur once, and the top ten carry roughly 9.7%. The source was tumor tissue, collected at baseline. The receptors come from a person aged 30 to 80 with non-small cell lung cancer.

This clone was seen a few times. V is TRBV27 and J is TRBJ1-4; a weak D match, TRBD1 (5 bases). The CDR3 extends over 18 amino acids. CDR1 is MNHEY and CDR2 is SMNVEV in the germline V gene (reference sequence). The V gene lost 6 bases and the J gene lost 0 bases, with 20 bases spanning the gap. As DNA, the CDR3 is TGTGCCAGCAGCCCCCAAAGGGACTGGGCTGCAACTAATGAAAAACTGTTTTTT. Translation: CASSPQRDWAATNEKLFF.

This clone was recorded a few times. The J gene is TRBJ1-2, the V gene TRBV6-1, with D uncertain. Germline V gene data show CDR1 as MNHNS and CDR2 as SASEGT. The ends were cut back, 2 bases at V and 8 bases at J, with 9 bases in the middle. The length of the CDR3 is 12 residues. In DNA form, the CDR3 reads TGTGCCAGCAGTGAAAAAGGGCACGGCTACACCTTC. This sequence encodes CASSEKGHGYTF.

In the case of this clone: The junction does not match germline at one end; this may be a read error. CDR3 sequence reads: CASSQENGRAGLSF. In nucleotides, the CDR3 is TGCGCCAGCAGCCAAGAAAACGGGAGGGCCGGATTATCCTTC. This chain connects TRBV4-1 to TRBJ2-4; 8 nucleotides agree with TRBD2. The CDR3 has 14 amino acids. CDR1 MGHRA and CDR2 YSYEKL come from the germline V gene.

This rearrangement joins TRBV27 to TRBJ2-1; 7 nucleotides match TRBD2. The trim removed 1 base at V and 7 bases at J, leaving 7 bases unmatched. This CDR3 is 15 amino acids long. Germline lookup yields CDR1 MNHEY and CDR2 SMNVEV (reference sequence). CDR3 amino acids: CASSLLMRGRNEQFF. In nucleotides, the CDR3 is TGTGCCAGCAGTTTATTAATGCGGGGGAGGAATGAGCAGTTCTTC.

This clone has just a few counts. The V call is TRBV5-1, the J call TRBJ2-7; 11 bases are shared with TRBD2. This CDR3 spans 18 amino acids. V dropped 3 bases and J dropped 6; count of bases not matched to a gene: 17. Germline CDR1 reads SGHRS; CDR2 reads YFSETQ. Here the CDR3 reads CASSSGTSGTRGRSEQYF. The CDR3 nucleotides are TGCGCCAGCAGCTCCGGGACTAGCGGAACAAGAGGGCGTAGCGAGCAGTACTTC.

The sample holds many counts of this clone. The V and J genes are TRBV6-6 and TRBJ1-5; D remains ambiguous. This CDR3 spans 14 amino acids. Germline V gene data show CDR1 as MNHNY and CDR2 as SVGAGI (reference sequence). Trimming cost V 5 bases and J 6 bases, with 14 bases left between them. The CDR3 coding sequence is TGTGCCAGCAGTAAAACCTCGATGGGTCAGCCCCAGCATTTT. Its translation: CASSKTSMGQPQHF.

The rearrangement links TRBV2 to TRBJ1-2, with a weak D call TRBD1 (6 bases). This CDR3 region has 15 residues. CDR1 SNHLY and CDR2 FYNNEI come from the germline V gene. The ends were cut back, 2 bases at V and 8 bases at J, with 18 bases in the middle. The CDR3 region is CASSERSGDPRGYTF. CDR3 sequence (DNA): TGTGCCAGCAGTGAAAGATCAGGGGACCCTCGCGGCTACACCTTC.

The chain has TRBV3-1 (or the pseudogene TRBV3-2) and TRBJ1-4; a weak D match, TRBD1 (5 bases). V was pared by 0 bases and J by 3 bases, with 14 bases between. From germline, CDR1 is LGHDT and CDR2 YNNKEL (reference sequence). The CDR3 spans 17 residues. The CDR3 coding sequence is TGTGCCAGCAGCCAAGATGAGGGGACTGCGGCTAATGAAAAACTGTTTTTT. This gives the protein CASSQDEGTAANEKLFF.

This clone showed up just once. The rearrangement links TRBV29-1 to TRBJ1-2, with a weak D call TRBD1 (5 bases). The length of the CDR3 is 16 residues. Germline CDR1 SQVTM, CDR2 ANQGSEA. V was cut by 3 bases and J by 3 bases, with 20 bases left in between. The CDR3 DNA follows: TGCAGCGTTGATGATCGGGGCCGCGAGGAGGACTATGGCTACACCTTC. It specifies CSVDDRGREEDYGYTF.

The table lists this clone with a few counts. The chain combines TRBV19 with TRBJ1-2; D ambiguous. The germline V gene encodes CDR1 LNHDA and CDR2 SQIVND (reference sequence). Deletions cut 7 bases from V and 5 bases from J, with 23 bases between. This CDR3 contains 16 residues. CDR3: CASTEGPKSAAYGYTF. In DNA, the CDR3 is TGTGCCAGTACCGAGGGTCCAAAATCCGCCGCTTATGGCTACACCTTC.

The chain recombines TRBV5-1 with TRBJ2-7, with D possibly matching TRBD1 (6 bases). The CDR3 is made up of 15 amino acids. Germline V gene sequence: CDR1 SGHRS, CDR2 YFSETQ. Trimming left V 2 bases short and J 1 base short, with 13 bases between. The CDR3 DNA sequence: TGCGCCAGCAGCTTACAGGGAGACGATTCCTACGAGCAGTACTTC. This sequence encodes CASSLQGDDSYEQYF.

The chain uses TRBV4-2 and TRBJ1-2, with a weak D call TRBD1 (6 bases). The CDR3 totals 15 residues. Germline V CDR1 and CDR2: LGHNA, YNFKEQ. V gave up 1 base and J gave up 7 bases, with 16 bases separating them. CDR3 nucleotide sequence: TGTGCCAGCAGCCAAGTACAGGGTGATCTTAGTGGCTACACCTTC. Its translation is CASSQVQGDLSGYTF.

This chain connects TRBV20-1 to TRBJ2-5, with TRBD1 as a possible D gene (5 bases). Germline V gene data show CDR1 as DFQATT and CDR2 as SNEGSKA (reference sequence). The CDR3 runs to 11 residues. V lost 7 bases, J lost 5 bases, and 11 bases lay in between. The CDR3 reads CSGGHGETQYF. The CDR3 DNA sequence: TGCAGTGGAGGACACGGGGAGACCCAGTACTTC.

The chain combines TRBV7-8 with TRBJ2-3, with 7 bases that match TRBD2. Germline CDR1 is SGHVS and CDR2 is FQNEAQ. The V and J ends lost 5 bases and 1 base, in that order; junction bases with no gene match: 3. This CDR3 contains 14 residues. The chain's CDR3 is CASSRAGGTDTQYF. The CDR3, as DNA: TGTGCCAGCAGCCGGGCGGGGGGCACAGATACGCAGTATTTT.

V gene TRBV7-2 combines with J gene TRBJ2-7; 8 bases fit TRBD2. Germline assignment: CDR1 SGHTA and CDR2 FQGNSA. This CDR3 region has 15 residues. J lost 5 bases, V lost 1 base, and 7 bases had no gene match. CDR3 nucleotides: TGTGCCAGCAGCTTAGTGGCGGGGGGCCGGAACGAGCAGTACTTC. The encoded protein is CASSLVAGGRNEQYF.

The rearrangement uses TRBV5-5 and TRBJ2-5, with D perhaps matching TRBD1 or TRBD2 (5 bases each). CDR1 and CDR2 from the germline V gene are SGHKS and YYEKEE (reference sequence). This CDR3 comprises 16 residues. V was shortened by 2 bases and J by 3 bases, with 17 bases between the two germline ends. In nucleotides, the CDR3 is TGTGCCAGCAGCTTTGAAGCGTGGGACCTAAAAGAGACCCAGTACTTC. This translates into CASSFEAWDLKETQYF. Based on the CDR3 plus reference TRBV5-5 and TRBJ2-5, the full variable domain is DAGVTQSPTHLIKTRGQQVTLRCSPISGHKSVSWYQQVLGQGPQFIFQYYEKEERGRGNFPDRFSARQFPNYSSELNVNALLLGDSALYLCASSFEAWDLKETQYFGPGTRLLVL.

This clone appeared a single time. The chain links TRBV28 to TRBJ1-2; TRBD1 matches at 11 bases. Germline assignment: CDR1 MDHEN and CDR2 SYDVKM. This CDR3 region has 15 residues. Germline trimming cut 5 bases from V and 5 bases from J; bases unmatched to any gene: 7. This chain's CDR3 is CASSGRTGGWYGYTF. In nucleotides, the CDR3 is TGTGCCAGCAGTGGGCGGACAGGGGGCTGGTATGGCTACACCTTC.

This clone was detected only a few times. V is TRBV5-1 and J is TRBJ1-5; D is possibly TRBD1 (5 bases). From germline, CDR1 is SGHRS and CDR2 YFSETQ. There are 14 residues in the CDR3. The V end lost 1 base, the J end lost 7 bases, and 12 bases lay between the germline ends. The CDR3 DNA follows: TGCGCCAGCAGCTTGTCGGGGGAGGGACAGCCCCAGCATTTT. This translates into CASSLSGEGQPQHF.

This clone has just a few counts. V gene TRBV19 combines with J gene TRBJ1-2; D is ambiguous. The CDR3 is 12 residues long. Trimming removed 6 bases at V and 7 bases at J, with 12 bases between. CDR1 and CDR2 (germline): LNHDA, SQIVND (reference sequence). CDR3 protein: CASRLLLGGYTF. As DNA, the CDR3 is TGTGCCAGTAGATTACTCCTGGGTGGCTACACCTTC.

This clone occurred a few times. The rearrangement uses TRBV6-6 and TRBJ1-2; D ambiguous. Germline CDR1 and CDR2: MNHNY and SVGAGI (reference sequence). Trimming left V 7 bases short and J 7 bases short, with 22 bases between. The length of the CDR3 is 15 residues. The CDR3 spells CASTQGRATDSGYTF. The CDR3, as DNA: TGTGCCAGCACCCAAGGTCGAGCCACTGATAGTGGCTACACCTTC.

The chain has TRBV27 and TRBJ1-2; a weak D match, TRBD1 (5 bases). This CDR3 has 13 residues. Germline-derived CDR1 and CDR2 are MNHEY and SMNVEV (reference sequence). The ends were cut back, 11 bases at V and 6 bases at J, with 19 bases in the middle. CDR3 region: CASSARWGDGYTF. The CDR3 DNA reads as TGTGCCTCGTCCGCCCGTTGGGGCGATGGCTACACCTTC.

The DNA for the CDR3 is TGTGCCAGCAGTTCCACAGGCCGGGGGAGGACTGAAGCTTTCTTT. Its protein is CASSSTGRGRTEAFF. The genes are TRBV28 and TRBJ1-1; tentatively, D is TRBD1 (5 bases). Trimming removed 4 bases from V and 5 bases from J, with 17 bases in between. Germline assignment: CDR1 MDHEN and CDR2 SYDVKM. CDR3 length: 15 residues.

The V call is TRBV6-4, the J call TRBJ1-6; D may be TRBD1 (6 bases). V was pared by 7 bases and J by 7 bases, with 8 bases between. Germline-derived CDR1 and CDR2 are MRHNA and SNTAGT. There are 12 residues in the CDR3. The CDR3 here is CASNGQNSPLHF. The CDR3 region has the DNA TGTGCCAGCAACGGACAGAATTCACCCCTCCACTTT.

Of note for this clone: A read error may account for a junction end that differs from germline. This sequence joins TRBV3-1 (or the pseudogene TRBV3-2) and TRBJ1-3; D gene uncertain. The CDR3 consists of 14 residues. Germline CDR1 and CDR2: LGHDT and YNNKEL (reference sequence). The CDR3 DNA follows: TGTACCAGCAGCCGGACCTCCTCTGGAAACACCATATATTTT. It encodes CTSSRTSSGNTIYF.

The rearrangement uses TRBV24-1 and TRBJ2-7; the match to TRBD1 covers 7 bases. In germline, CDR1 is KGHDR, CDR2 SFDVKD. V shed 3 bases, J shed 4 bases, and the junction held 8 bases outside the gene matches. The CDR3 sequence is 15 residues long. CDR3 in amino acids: CATSDPSRGSYEQYF. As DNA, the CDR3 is TGTGCCACCAGTGATCCTTCCAGGGGGTCGTACGAGCAGTACTTC.

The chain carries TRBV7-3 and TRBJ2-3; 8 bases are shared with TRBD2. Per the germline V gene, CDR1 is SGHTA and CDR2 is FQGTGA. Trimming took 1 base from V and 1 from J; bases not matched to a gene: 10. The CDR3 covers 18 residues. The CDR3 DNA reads TGTGCCAGCAGCTTAAGTGGGGGTCAAGCGGGAGGCACAGATACGCAGTATTTT. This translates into CASSLSGGQAGGTDTQYF.

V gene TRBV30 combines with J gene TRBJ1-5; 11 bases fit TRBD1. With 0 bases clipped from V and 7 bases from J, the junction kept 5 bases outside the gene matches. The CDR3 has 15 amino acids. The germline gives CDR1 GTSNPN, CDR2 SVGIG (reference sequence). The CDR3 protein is CAWSVGGTGGQPQHF. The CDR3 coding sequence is TGTGCCTGGAGTGTGGGGGGGACAGGGGGACAGCCCCAGCATTTT.